Below are 3 T cell receptor beta chains sequenced from a single sample in a study of blood T cell repertoires in COVID-19. Only in-frame clones appear in the TCRdb table, and some are missing; sequencing was by immunoSEQ multiplex PCR. This table has about 220,000 clones, around four fifths appearing once. Sequencing was carried out using peripheral blood. The receptors come from a young man with active or convalescent COVID-19.

This chain links TRBV4-1 with TRBJ2-7; no firm D call. The CDR3 length is 18 residues. CDR1 is MGHRA, CDR2 YSYEKL, per germline. Trimming stripped 1 base from V and 0 bases from J, with 19 bases between. The CDR3 bases are TGCGCCAGCAGCCAAGTCGGCGGTTCCGGGTCGTACTCCTACGAGCAGTACTTC. The encoded protein is CASSQVGGSGSYSYEQYF.

The chain employs TRBV9 and TRBJ2-7; 7 bases fit TRBD2. V shed 4 bases, J shed 2 bases, and the junction held 9 bases outside the gene matches. CDR3 length: 15 residues. Germline CDR1 reads SGDLS; CDR2 reads YYNGEE. The CDR3 reads CASSLGLDPTYEQYF. For the CDR3, the DNA is TGTGCCAGCAGCCTCGGACTAGATCCCACCTACGAGCAGTACTTC. The full variable domain, in which reference TRBV9 and TRBJ2-7 provide the parts outside the CDR3, is DSGVTQTPKHLITATGQRVTLRCSPRSGDLSVYWYQQSLDQGLQFLIQYYNGEERAKGNILERFSAQQFPDLHSELNLSSLELGDSALYFCASSLGLDPTYEQYFGPGTRLTVT.

This chain joins TRBV19 and TRBJ1-1; the match to TRBD1 covers 7 bases. The V and J ends lost 3 bases and 7 bases, in that order; junction bases with no gene match: 8. The CDR3 spans 14 residues. Germline CDR1 and CDR2: LNHDA and SQIVND (reference sequence). Written as DNA, the CDR3 is TGTGCCAGTAGTATGCGGGAAGGGGGCCGTGAAGCTTTCTTT. Amino acid sequence: CASSMREGGREAFF.